This T cell receptor beta chain was captured in a study of neoadjuvant nivolumab and ipilimumab in lung cancer. Study-level findings and limits: Resected tumors had greater TCR richness and clonality than uninvolved lung. A small number of samples were TCR sequenced.

On this clone itself: Its antigen is still unknown.

Only in-frame clones appear in the TCRdb table, and some are missing; sequencing was by immunoSEQ multiplex PCR. The profile shows 10,000 to 15,000 clones, nearly 97% of them singletons. The sequencing used peripheral blood, collected after neoadjuvant nivolumab, alone or with ipilimumab, at or shortly before surgery. This receptor was identified in an adult with non-small cell lung cancer.

DNA for the CDR3: TGTGCCAGCAGTTCCCTAGCGGGAGGGCAGTTCTTC. Encoded protein: CASSSLAGGQFF. The rearrangement joins TRBV27 to TRBJ2-1, with TRBD2 matching over 11 bases. This CDR3 region has 12 residues. Germline V gene data show CDR1 as MNHEY and CDR2 as SMNVEV (reference sequence). V dropped 4 bases and J dropped 12; count of bases not matched to a gene: 2.